This entry lists 18 T cell receptor beta chains sequenced from one sample in a study of T cell repertoires in cytomegalovirus infection. TCRdb re-called the reads through MiXCR, storing one row per CDR3 protein. The sample contains just under 300,000 distinct CDR3 sequences, about 9.2% of which appear only once. Sequenced input: PBMCs. These receptors all stem from a human donor in good health (CMV status not recorded). Some clones in this sample may be carry-over from other donors' samples.

This clonotype was observed at least ten times. The chain is built from TRBV2 and TRBJ2-1; 8 bases match TRBD1. There are 16 residues in the CDR3. Germline V lookup: CDR1 SNHLY, CDR2 FYNNEI. V was clipped by 3 bases and J by 1 base; unmatched bases: 5. CDR3 region: CASSDYQGASYNEQFF. The CDR3 DNA is TGTGCCAGCAGTGATTATCAGGGGGCATCCTACAATGAGCAGTTCTTC.

This clonotype was seen ten or more times. This chain connects TRBV10-3 to TRBJ2-3; 11 nucleotides match TRBD1. CDR3 size: 15 residues. Germline lookup yields CDR1 ENHRY and CDR2 SYGVKD. Trimming removed 3 bases from V and 5 bases from J; junction bases left unmatched: 4. The CDR3 coding sequence is TGTGCCATCAGTGAAGGACAGGGGGCGAGAGATACGCAGTATTTT. Amino acid sequence: CAISEGQGARDTQYF.

Regarding this clonotype: A much larger clone lies one base from this, so it may be a read error. This sequence joins TRBV5-6 and TRBJ1-2; D remains ambiguous. Germline loops: CDR1 SGHDT, CDR2 YYEEEE. The CDR3 has 14 residues. CDR3 loop: CASSPRGPDYSYTF. The CDR3 coding sequence is TGTGCCAGCAGCCCCCGGGGTCCTGACTATAGCTACACCTTC.

At least ten counts were recorded for this clonotype. J is TRBJ2-3 and V is TRBV20-1; 9 bases fit TRBD2. The V and J ends lost 1 base and 1 base, in that order; junction bases with no gene match: 6. This CDR3 is 16 amino acids long. Looked up from germline, CDR1 is DFQATT and CDR2 is SNEGSKA (reference sequence). CDR3 residues: CSARGGVAGGTDTQYF. The CDR3 DNA follows: TGCAGTGCTAGAGGGGGGGTAGCGGGGGGCACAGATACGCAGTATTTT.

This clonotype was observed at least ten times. CDR3 DNA: TGTGCCAGCAGGGAAAACACAATCCAAGGAGATACGCAGTATTTT. It specifies CASRENTIQGDTQYF. The chain joins TRBV2 to TRBJ2-3; D is ambiguous. This CDR3 comprises 15 residues. V lost 6 bases and J 5 bases, leaving 18 bases between the germline ends. Germline V CDR1 and CDR2: SNHLY, FYNNEI.

This clonotype occurred a few times. The rearrangement joins TRBV29-1 to TRBJ1-1, with D uncertain. CDR3 size: 12 residues. Trimming took off 4 bases at V and 1 base at J, with 7 bases between the two ends. Germline CDR1 reads SQVTM; CDR2 reads ANQGSEA. The CDR3 protein is CSVGGPNTEAFF. CDR3 nucleotides: TGCAGCGTTGGTGGGCCGAACACTGAAGCTTTCTTT.

This clonotype has at least ten counts. The rearrangement uses TRBV28 and TRBJ2-5; D perhaps matches TRBD2 (5 bases). Deletions cut 5 bases from V and 1 base from J, with 14 bases between. Germline V gene sequence: CDR1 MDHEN, CDR2 SYDVKM. The CDR3 consists of 15 residues. The CDR3 sequence: CASSPNYSGQETQYF. The CDR3, as DNA: TGTGCCAGCAGTCCCAACTACAGCGGCCAAGAGACCCAGTACTTC.

This clonotype occurred many times. V and J are TRBV7-9 and TRBJ1-2; TRBD1 is a possible D gene (6 bases). The germline V gene has CDR1 SEHNR and CDR2 FQNEAQ (reference sequence). The CDR3 is made up of 18 amino acids. Trimming cost V 3 bases and J 4 bases, with 24 bases left between them. The CDR3 protein is CASSLGGTRAISGYGYTF. CDR3 sequence (DNA): TGTGCCAGCAGCTTGGGGGGGACAAGGGCGATATCAGGCTATGGCTACACCTTC.

This clonotype was observed a handful of times. The genes are TRBV18 and TRBJ2-2; D remains unclear. V was pared by 1 base and J by 4 bases, with 7 bases between. The CDR3 is made up of 14 amino acids. Germline CDR1 KGHSH, CDR2 LQKENI. The CDR3 reads CASSPLPSTGELFF. The CDR3 DNA is TGTGCCAGCTCACCACTACCGAGCACCGGGGAGCTGTTTTTT.

In this sample, this clonotype turned up many times. The rearrangement joins TRBV29-1 to TRBJ1-1, with D uncertain. This CDR3 has 12 residues. The V end lost 7 bases, the J end lost 0 bases, and 9 bases lay between the germline ends. The germline V gene encodes CDR1 SQVTM and CDR2 ANQGSEA. This CDR3 is CSARTVNTEAFF. Written as DNA, the CDR3 is TGCAGCGCTAGGACGGTGAACACTGAAGCTTTCTTT.

This clonotype was found many times. The chain joins TRBV7-2 to TRBJ2-1; D assignment may be TRBD1 or TRBD2 (5 bases each). V lost 4 bases, J lost 14 bases, and 15 bases lay in between. The CDR3 runs to 12 residues. Looked up from germline, CDR1 is SGHTA and CDR2 is FQGNSA. The CDR3 region has the DNA TGTGCCAGCAGCTATCCCCGGGACCCCGAGTTCTTC. Its protein is CASSYPRDPEFF.

In this sample, this clonotype turned up many times. The chain carries TRBV29-1 and TRBJ2-7; D is possibly TRBD2 (5 bases). Trimming shortened V by 4 bases and J by 4 bases, and 5 bases separated the two germline ends. This CDR3 is built from 10 residues. Germline CDR1 is SQVTM and CDR2 is ANQGSEA. This CDR3 is CSVGEYEQYF. The CDR3 coding sequence is TGCAGCGTTGGGGAGTACGAGCAGTACTTC.

There are a few counts of this clonotype. This chain links TRBV3-1 with TRBJ2-3; either TRBD1 or TRBD2 may supply D (6 bases each). The CDR3 runs to 16 residues. V was clipped by 2 bases and J by 5 bases, with 17 bases between them. Germline CDR1 reads LGHDT; CDR2 reads YNNKEL (reference sequence). CDR3 loop: CASSQIRGGPGDTQYF. CDR3 nucleotides: TGTGCCAGCAGCCAAATTCGAGGGGGGCCTGGAGATACGCAGTATTTT.

This clonotype was picked up many times. V and J are TRBV6-5 and TRBJ1-1; D unresolved. The germline V gene has CDR1 MNHEY and CDR2 SVGAGI. The V end lost 0 bases, the J end lost 1 base, and 9 bases lay between the germline ends. This CDR3 has 15 residues. Here the CDR3 DNA reads TGTGCCAGCAGTTACTCCAATCAGTGGAACACTGAAGCTTTCTTT. It is translated as CASSYSNQWNTEAFF.

This clonotype was seen repeatedly, ten times or more. The rearrangement joins TRBV28 to TRBJ1-4, with unresolved D. With 3 bases removed from V and 7 bases from J, the gap between germline ends came to 15 bases. The CDR3 totals 15 residues. The germline gives CDR1 MDHEN, CDR2 SYDVKM. CDR3 sequence: CASSFLREESEKLFF. The CDR3 bases are TGTGCCAGCAGTTTCCTGAGGGAGGAAAGTGAAAAACTGTTTTTT.

This clonotype was seen repeatedly, ten times or more. This chain connects TRBV4-3 to TRBJ1-4; D unresolved. Trimming cost V 1 base and J 7 bases, with 10 bases left between them. Germline CDR1 reads LGHNA; CDR2 reads YSLEER. The CDR3 covers 14 residues. The CDR3 loop is CASSQGVASEKLFF. DNA for the CDR3: TGCGCCAGCAGCCAAGGGGTTGCGAGTGAAAAACTGTTTTTT.

The chain combines TRBV2 with TRBJ1-5; D gene uncertain. V was shortened by 0 bases and J by 5 bases, with 8 bases between the two germline ends. The length of the CDR3 is 14 residues. Germline-derived CDR1 and CDR2 are SNHLY and FYNNEI. The CDR3 is CASSEAAWDQPQHF. The CDR3 nucleotides are TGTGCCAGCAGTGAAGCAGCATGGGATCAGCCCCAGCATTTT.

This clonotype was detected many times. The rearrangement links TRBV28 to TRBJ2-7, with no clear D. Germline V gene lookup returns CDR1 MDHEN and CDR2 SYDVKM. The CDR3 is 13 residues long. The CDR3 loop is CASSRLSSSEQYV. CDR3 nucleotide sequence: TGTGCCAGCAGTAGGCTCAGCTCCTCCGAGCAGTACGTC.